This entry lists 9 T cell receptor beta chains sequenced from one sample in a study of T-cell memory formation after mild COVID-19. TCRdb itself ran the 5' RACE reads through MiXCR, one entry per CDR3 protein. The data hold some 450,000 distinct CDR3 sequences, with 18% observed a single time. Source material: PBMCs or a T cell subset sorted from them (not recorded which). The source of these receptors is a man aged 18-30 years who had mild COVID-19 (a few samples of this study predate the infection). Cell type and time point are not known.

This clonotype was seen more than once but under ten times. The chain has TRBV28 and TRBJ2-7, with 8 bases identical to TRBD2. With V trimmed by 3 bases and J by 5 bases, 3 bases remained unmatched. The CDR3 sequence is 13 residues long. CDR1 and CDR2 from the germline V gene are MDHEN and SYDVKM. The CDR3 protein is CASSLGSGDEQYV. Here the CDR3 DNA reads TGTGCCAGCAGTTTGGGTAGCGGGGACGAGCAGTACGTC.

J is TRBJ2-7 and V is TRBV5-1; D not certain. Deletions cut 4 bases from V and 0 bases from J, with 11 bases between. CDR1 and CDR2 from the germline V gene are SGHRS and YFSETQ. This CDR3 spans 14 amino acids. CDR3 bases: TGCGCCAGCAGCCCCTTTCAGGACTCCTACGAGCAGTACGTC. Translated: CASSPFQDSYEQYV.

Only one count was recorded for this clonotype. The rearrangement uses TRBV5-8 and TRBJ2-2; D possibly corresponds to TRBD1 (5 bases). V shed 6 bases and J shed 0 bases, with 15 bases lying between them. This CDR3 region has 16 residues. Germline V CDR1 and CDR2: SGHTS, YDEGEE. CDR3 bases: TGTGCCAGCACCAAAGTGGACATCGCGAACACCGGGGAGCTGTTTTTT. Translated: CASTKVDIANTGELFF.

There are a few counts of this clonotype. The V gene is TRBV4-2, the J gene TRBJ1-1, with D possibly being TRBD1 (5 bases). In germline, CDR1 is LGHNA, CDR2 YNFKEQ. The V end was cut by 3 bases, the J end by 7 bases, with 15 bases between. CDR3 length: 14 amino acids. The CDR3 loop reads CASSQVDGAVEAFF. CDR3 DNA: TGTGCCAGCAGCCAGGTTGACGGGGCAGTTGAAGCTTTCTTT.

This clonotype was detected only a few times. J is TRBJ1-2 and V is TRBV7-2; TRBD1 agrees at 10 bases. The ends lost 5 bases at V and 4 bases at J; junction bases unmatched: 13. The germline gives CDR1 SGHTA, CDR2 FQGNSA. The CDR3 is made up of 17 amino acids. The CDR3 bases are TGTGCCAGCAGCCCCCCCGGGACAGGGGCGATCCGCTATGGCTACACCTTC. This sequence encodes CASSPPGTGAIRYGYTF.

This clonotype was observed a handful of times. The rearrangement uses TRBV6-5 and TRBJ1-2; D is ambiguous. From germline, CDR1 is MNHEY and CDR2 SVGAGI. Trimming stripped 0 bases from V and 5 bases from J, with 7 bases between. CDR3 length: 13 amino acids. The CDR3 loop reads CASSYSNFYGYTF. For the CDR3, the DNA is TGTGCCAGCAGTTACTCGAACTTTTATGGCTACACCTTC.

The count of this clonotype is one. The J gene is TRBJ2-3, the V gene TRBV4-1, with D possibly being TRBD1 (6 bases). The CDR3 has 15 residues. CDR1 MGHRA and CDR2 YSYEKL come from the germline V gene. Trimming stripped 1 base from V and 6 bases from J, with 14 bases between. CDR3 sequence (DNA): TGCGCCAGCAGCCAAGGCCCAGGGGCAGGGGATACGCAGTATTTT. It translates to CASSQGPGAGDTQYF.

This clonotype was counted at least ten times. The rearrangement links TRBV7-9 to TRBJ2-5; no clear D gene. Germline V gene data show CDR1 as SEHNR and CDR2 as FQNEAQ (reference sequence). V lost 0 bases and J 3 bases, leaving 5 bases between the germline ends. The CDR3 loop spans 13 amino acids. The CDR3 DNA is TGTGCCAGCAGCTTAGCAGCTAAAGAGACCCAGTACTTC. It translates to CASSLAAKETQYF.

This clonotype has a handful of counts. The chain combines TRBV7-9 with TRBJ2-2; 11 bases agree with TRBD1. The germline gives CDR1 SEHNR, CDR2 FQNEAQ (reference sequence). The CDR3 length is 15 residues. V was pared by 5 bases and J by 4 bases, with 3 bases of the junction left unmatched. The DNA of the CDR3 is TGTGCCAGCAGCAGGACAGGGGGCGGCACCGGGGAGCTGTTTTTT. It specifies CASSRTGGGTGELFF. The whole variable domain, filled in from reference TRBV7-9 and TRBJ2-2, reads DTGVSQNPRHKITKRGQNVTFRCDPISEHNRLYWYRQTLGQGPEFLTYFQNEAQLEKSRLLSDRFSAERPKGSFSTLEIQRTEQGDSAMYLCASSRTGGGTGELFFGEGSRLTVL.